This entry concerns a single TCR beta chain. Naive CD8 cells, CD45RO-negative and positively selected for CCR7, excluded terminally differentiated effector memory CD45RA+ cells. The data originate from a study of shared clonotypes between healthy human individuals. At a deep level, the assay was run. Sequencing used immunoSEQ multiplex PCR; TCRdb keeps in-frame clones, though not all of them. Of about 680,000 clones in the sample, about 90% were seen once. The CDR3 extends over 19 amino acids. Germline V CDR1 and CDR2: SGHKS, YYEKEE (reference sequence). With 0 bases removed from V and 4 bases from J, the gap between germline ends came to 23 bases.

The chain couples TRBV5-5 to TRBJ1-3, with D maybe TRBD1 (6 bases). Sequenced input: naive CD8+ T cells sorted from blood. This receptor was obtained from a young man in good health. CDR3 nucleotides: TGTGCCAGCAGCTTGGACCCTTCCGATCGTGGGACACCAGGAAACACCATATATTTT. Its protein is CASSLDPSDRGTPGNTIYF.